The rows below give T cell receptor beta chains drawn from one sample of a study of cytomegalovirus exposure and HLA in healthy donors. Method: immunoSEQ multiplex PCR; TCRdb's copy keeps in-frame clones and lacks some. The data show some 150,000 clones, about 82% seen once. Specimen: PBMCs. The receptors were gathered from a male donor in good health and CMV-seronegative. Each CDR3 is given with its conserved first and last residue. D genes are given only for firm matches. Size tells how often a clone was seen (once, few, many) or the class of an expanded clone, and some rows leave it out.

size: NA; J: TRBJ2-7; length: 20; D: TRBD2; V: TRBV7-3; CDR3: CASRVRVQTSGGASSYEQYF; DNA: TGTGCCAGCAGAGTAAGAGTTCAGACTAGCGGGGGGGCCTCCTCCTACGAGCAGTACTTC
size: few; J: TRBJ1-1; length: 11; D: NA; V: TRBV7-9; CDR3: CASSLLSEAFF; DNA: TGTGCCAGCAGCTTACTGTCTGAAGCTTTCTTT
size: NA; J: TRBJ1-1; length: 15; D: TRBD1; V: TRBV7-2; CDR3: CASSYRTGGGTEAFF; DNA: TGTGCCAGCAGCTACCGGACAGGGGGCGGCACTGAAGCTTTCTTT
size: NA; J: TRBJ1-1; length: 12; D: TRBD1; V: TRBV7-8; CDR3: CASSLGQDPPFF; DNA: TGTGCCAGCAGCCTGGGACAGGACCCTCCTTTTTTT
size: medium-sized; J: TRBJ2-7; length: 15; D: TRBD2; V: TRBV6-1; CDR3: CASSEETSGSYEQYF; DNA: TGTGCCAGCAGTGAAGAGACTAGCGGGAGCTACGAGCAGTACTTC
size: NA; J: TRBJ1-1; length: 15; D: NA; V: TRBV4-1; CDR3: CASSQDWGRGVEAFF; DNA: TGCGCCAGCAGCCAAGATTGGGGCAGGGGAGTTGAAGCTTTCTTT
size: NA; J: TRBJ2-4; length: 14; D: NA; V: TRBV14; CDR3: CASSQAYRASIQYF; DNA: TGTGCCAGCAGCCAAGCGTACAGGGCTTCTATTCAGTACTTC
size: NA; J: TRBJ1-1; length: 13; D: NA; V: TRBV2; CDR3: CASSRKFGRGAFF; DNA: TGTGCCAGCAGTCGTAAATTCGGACGGGGAGCTTTCTTT
size: NA; J: TRBJ1-2; length: 13; D: TRBD1; V: TRBV5-1; CDR3: CASSLETGNGYTF; DNA: TGCGCCAGCAGCTTGGAGACAGGGAATGGCTACACCTTC
size: few; J: TRBJ2-7; length: 11; D: NA; V: TRBV5-6; CDR3: CASSLYYEQYF; DNA: TGTGCCAGCAGCTTGTACTACGAGCAGTACTTC
size: few; J: TRBJ2-5; length: 13; D: NA; V: TRBV11-3; CDR3: CASSLRGSETQYF; DNA: TGTGCCAGCAGCTTAAGGGGTTCAGAGACCCAGTACTTC
size: NA; J: TRBJ1-5; length: 15; D: NA; V: TRBV30; CDR3: CAWSVIGGGHQPQHF; DNA: TGTGCCTGGAGTGTAATTGGGGGCGGCCATCAGCCCCAGCATTTT
size: NA; J: TRBJ2-5; length: 16; D: NA; V: TRBV6-5; CDR3: CASSYSIQAWRETQYF; DNA: TGTGCCAGCAGTTACTCGATACAGGCGTGGCGAGAGACCCAGTACTTC
size: NA; J: TRBJ2-3; length: 15; D: TRBD2; V: TRBV29-1; CDR3: CSATTSGSQVDTQYF; DNA: TGCAGCGCCACGACTAGCGGGAGCCAGGTGGATACGCAGTATTTT
size: NA; J: TRBJ1-5; length: 13; D: NA; V: TRBV6-1; CDR3: CASGVQFNQPQHF; DNA: TGTGCCAGCGGAGTTCAGTTCAATCAGCCCCAGCATTTT
size: NA; J: TRBJ1-1; length: 15; D: TRBD1; V: TRBV5-1; CDR3: CASSLTRDRGTEAFF; DNA: TGCGCCAGCAGCTTAACCCGCGACAGGGGGACTGAAGCTTTCTTT
size: few; J: TRBJ1-2; length: 15; D: NA; V: TRBV30; CDR3: CAWSVPGARTYGYTF; DNA: TGTGCCTGGAGTGTACCTGGGGCGAGGACCTATGGCTACACCTTC
size: NA; J: TRBJ2-1; length: 13; D: NA; V: TRBV7-9; CDR3: CASRSQGTREQFF; DNA: TGTGCCAGCAGATCCCAGGGTACTCGTGAGCAGTTCTTC